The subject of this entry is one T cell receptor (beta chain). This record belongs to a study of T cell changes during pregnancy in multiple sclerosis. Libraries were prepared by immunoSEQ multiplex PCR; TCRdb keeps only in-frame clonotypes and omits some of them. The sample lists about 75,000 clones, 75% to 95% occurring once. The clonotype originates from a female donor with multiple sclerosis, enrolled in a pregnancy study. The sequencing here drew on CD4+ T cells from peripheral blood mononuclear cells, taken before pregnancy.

CDR3: CASTFLAGGSYNEQFF. The CDR3 nucleotides are TGTGCCAGTACCTTCCTAGCGGGAGGGTCCTACAATGAGCAGTTCTTC. This rearrangement joins TRBV19 to TRBJ2-1, with TRBD2 identical over 12 bases. The trim removed 7 bases at V and 1 base at J, leaving 5 bases unmatched. Per germline, CDR1 LNHDA and CDR2 SQIVND (reference sequence). The length of the CDR3 is 16 residues.